The present T cell receptor beta chain was sequenced within a study of breast tumors, draining lymph nodes, adjacent tissues. Study-wide points: Most tumor T cells seemingly derive from lymph node, then expand in tumor. That most tumor T cells come from lymph nodes remained unproven. Luminal-like breast cancer showed significantly greater tumor-nontumor repertoire similarity than basal-like breast cancer did. Tumors had less TCR diversity than lymph nodes, more than nontumor tissue.

This clonotype was seen repeatedly, ten times or more. The antigen is undetermined. The germline V gene encodes CDR1 WSHSY and CDR2 SAAADI. The CDR3 is 14 residues long. Trimming removed 0 bases from V and 7 bases from J; junction bases left unmatched: 0. One entry per CDR3 protein results from TCRdb running MiXCR on the multiplex PCR reads. The repertoire holds 180,000 or so distinct CDR3 sequences, with 30% to 40% as singletons. Breast cancer patients provided tissue from their axillary draining lymph nodes. The TCR comes from a female donor with breast cancer. Some clones in this sample may be carry-over from other donors' samples. The chain couples TRBV10-2 to TRBJ2-1; 10 bases agree with TRBD2. Input material: axillary lymph node tissue. The CDR3 loop reads CASSESLAGNEQFF. The CDR3 bases are TGCGCCAGCAGTGAGTCACTAGCGGGGAATGAGCAGTTCTTC.